The TCR beta chain described here comes from a study of control samples from healthy donors and cancer patients. Germline values: CDR1 KGHSH, CDR2 LQKENI. J gave up 4 bases and V 6 bases, and 4 bases lay outside the gene matches. This CDR3 region has 13 residues. This clone has just one count. Assay: immunoSEQ multiplex PCR; the TCRdb copy retains only in-frame clones and omits some. The data contain about 100,000 clones, 87% of them singletons. The sample taken for sequencing was blood. The chain links TRBV18 to TRBJ2-5; 8 bases match TRBD1. The source is a woman aged 45-65 years in good health. Written as DNA, the CDR3 is TGTGCCAGCTCTGGACAGGGAGGAGAGACCCAGTACTTC. Amino acid sequence: CASSGQGGETQYF.